The entry that follows covers one TCR beta chain sequence. This clonotype was observed a handful of times. Its antigen is currently not known. Qualities for individual bases were not recorded, and no much larger clone is one base off. The data stem from a study of blood T cells in healthy people across ages (dated by TCRdb to about 2015). As for the study more broadly: In model experiments, roughly one uniquely barcoded TCR beta cDNA molecule per two T cells was captured by template switching. Age-related changes in TCR beta repertoire diversity were measured in the study by deep sequencing normalized with unique cDNA molecular identifiers. The donors were divided into four age groups: young (average approximately 17 years), middle-aged (roughly 40), aged (under 70) and long-lived (about 79). Two additional independent replicas of 1 million unique cDNA reads from the same blood draw were analyzed for two donors (one aged 18 to 30 and one aged 80 or older). Points the paper makes about the study in general: Because donor CMV infection status was unknown, age-related changes in expanded clonotypes were potentially confounded. The percentage of naive T cells measured by flow cytometry correlated strongly with observed TCR beta diversity. Compared with the aged group, more naive CD4+ T cells, fewer expanded clones and increased TCR diversity were shown by the long-lived group, suggesting age selection. As age increased, observed TCR beta diversity per million T cells dropped in a roughly linear way, and a significant reduction was already evident by age 40. Estimates of total diversity from one million sequenced T cells were regarded as lower bounds and underestimates. Conclusive comparison of naive and antigen-experienced compartments was prevented by the profiling of bulk unsorted PBMCs.

Library preparation employed 5' RACE. Instrument used: Illumina HiSeq 2500. The second PCR ran for about 7 to 11 cycles and used a J-beta primer mix along with a sample-barcoded 5' primer. A unique molecular identifier was introduced onto each TCR beta cDNA molecule by a template-switch 5' adaptor carrying 12 random nucleotides. Each sample yielded at least 2.5 million CDR3-containing paired-end reads. First-strand cDNA was synthesized from all RNA with the Mint cDNA synthesis kit, primed by a TRBC-specific oligonucleotide. Following uracil-DNA glycosylase treatment, all cDNA underwent a first 18-cycle PCR with the universal primers M1SS and BC2_uni_R. Per the source publication's procedure: For normalization, 1 million high-quality reads were randomly selected from each sample, with every read carrying a distinct molecular identifier. Instead of being binned into consensus sequences, reads with shared molecular identifiers were discarded. MiTCR, run with a Q25 quality threshold and the strictest error-elimination algorithm, handled CDR3 identification, clonotype clustering and error correction. A nonparametric unseen species model using Euler transformation provided a lower-bound estimate of total TCR beta diversity. TCRdb reworked the public reads: Q25 trimming with fastp, MiXCR clone assembly, productive beta chains retained. Every distinct CDR3 protein forms one entry, paired with its most common genes and DNA. V and J calls and clone size were set by TCRdb, not the authors. A total of 800,000 or so distinct CDR3 sequences appear in this sample, 20% to 30% of them only once. Of the sample, under 4.5% falls within the top ten clones.

Donors were 40 or so systemically healthy Caucasian individuals from Russia aged about 6 to 100 years. Approximately 9.7 milliliters of peripheral blood were drawn from each donor into EDTA-treated Vacutainer tubes. PBMCs were isolated by Ficoll-Paque density-gradient centrifugation, with at least 6.5 million obtained per sample. Total RNA, at least 5 micrograms per sample, was extracted from PBMCs with Trizol reagent. Naive CD45RAhigh/CD27high T cell percentages were measured by flow cytometry on a PBMC aliquot from every donor. V is cut back by 8 bases and J by 4 bases, with 9 bases in the junction unmatched. From cysteine to phenylalanine, the CDR3 is 13 amino acids long. The kept DNA is CDR3 alone, 39 bases in frame from the first base. From the germline V gene, CDR1 is SQVTM and CDR2 is ANQGSEA. These data also formed part of another study, on T cells of mothers and their children. From the second report: Nine systemically healthy Caucasian individuals, comprising three mothers and their six children, were included as donors. cDNA synthesis used all of the extracted RNA, with 1.5 ug of RNA in each 15 ul reaction. In the second PCR, the M1S primer added sample barcodes and 2-4 random nucleotides. More than 8.5 million TCR beta CDR3 reads were obtained from each mother, and 2.5 million to 3 million reads were obtained from each child. TCR recombination output is similarly shaped by thymic selection in related and unrelated pairs, with a minor effect exerted by inherited differences. Normalized repertoire overlap was always found to be slightly, but never significantly, higher in related mother-child pairs than in unrelated mother-child pairs. Persistent microchimeric T cell clones were not detected, at a sensitivity of 95 to 100 clones per million clonotypes. The study used deep NGS to compare TCR beta repertoires of mothers and children, seeking features distinguishing related mother-child pairs from unrelated individuals. On average, the children were roughly 10 +/- 4 years old, while the mothers were approximately 41 +/- 4 years old. After adapter ligation was performed with NEBNext reagents, the libraries were sequenced on an Illumina HiSeq 2000 with 100+100 nt paired-end reads. To prevent cross-contamination, the mother and child libraries were prepared a month apart and were sequenced in separate runs. For each donor, between roughly 450,000 and 2,100,000 distinct TCR beta clonotypes were identified. Naive TCR beta clonotypes were estimated from low-frequency clonotypes matched to each donor's FACS-determined naive share, without sorting.

This receptor chain uses TRBV29-1 and TRBJ2-5, with TRBD2 identical over 8 junction bases. The sequence came from a boy between 10 and 17 years old in good health. The sequenced sample was blood. The CDR3 corresponds to CSPRGGRGETQYF. The nucleotide sequence is TGCAGCCCCCGGGGGGGGAGGGGAGAGACCCAGTACTTC.